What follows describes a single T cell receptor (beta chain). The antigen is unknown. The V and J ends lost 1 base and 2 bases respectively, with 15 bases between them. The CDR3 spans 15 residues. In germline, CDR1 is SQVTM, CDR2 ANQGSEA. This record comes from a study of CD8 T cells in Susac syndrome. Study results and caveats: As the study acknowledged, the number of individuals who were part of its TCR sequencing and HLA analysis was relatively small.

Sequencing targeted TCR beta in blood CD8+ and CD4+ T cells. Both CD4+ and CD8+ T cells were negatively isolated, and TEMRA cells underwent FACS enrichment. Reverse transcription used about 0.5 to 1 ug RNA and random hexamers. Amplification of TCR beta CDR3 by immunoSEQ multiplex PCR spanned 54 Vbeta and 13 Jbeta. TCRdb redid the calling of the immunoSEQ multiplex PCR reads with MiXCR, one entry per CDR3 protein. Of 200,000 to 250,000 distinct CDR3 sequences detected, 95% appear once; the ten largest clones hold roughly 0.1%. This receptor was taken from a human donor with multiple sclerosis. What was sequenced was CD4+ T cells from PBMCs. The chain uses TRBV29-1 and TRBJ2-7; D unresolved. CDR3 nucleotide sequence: TGCAGCGTTGAAGGCGTGGGCCCCTCCCCCTACGAGCAGTACTTC. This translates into CSVEGVGPSPYEQYF.